In this sample, the clone carrying this TCR beta chain turned up a few times. No antigen is known for it. The sample originates from a study of graft-versus-host responses after intestinal transplantation. Study background: Recipients were given multivisceral, liver-intestinal, or isolated intestinal transplants. Recipients uniformly received anti-thymocyte globulin induction, followed by tacrolimus and steroids for approximately 3 years. Overall study results and limits: Researchers found peak circulating GvH clone levels linked to early post-transplant HvG declines. Ileal or blood samples showed some GvH clones first, and such clones were also found in recipient marrow.

The germline gives CDR1 GTSNPN, CDR2 SVGIG (reference sequence). This CDR3 has 15 amino acids. With 6 bases removed from V and 6 bases from J, the gap between germline ends came to 20 bases. The method was immunoSEQ multiplex PCR; TCRdb's version includes in-frame clones alone and lacks a portion of them. The top ten hold 2.7% of the sample, which has 55,000 to 70,000 clones, around nine tenths seen once. The source of this sequence is a human patient who received an intestinal transplant, so some T cells may come from the graft donor. The V gene is TRBV30, the J gene TRBJ2-2; no clear D. The sequencing used PBMCs, collected roughly 120 days after intestinal transplantation. CDR3: CACKISRADAGELFF. The CDR3 DNA reads TGTGCCTGCAAAATCTCCCGGGCCGACGCCGGGGAGCTGTTTTTT.